This passage covers 11 T cell receptor beta chains from one sample sequenced in a study of T cells in Graves' hyperthyroidism and ophthalmopathy. Template material for amplifying TCR beta CDR3 regions consisted of RNA transcripts. HTBI primers were employed in a first-round RT-PCR of the TCR CDR3. Via MiXCR, TCRdb re-called the multiplex PCR reads, giving one row per CDR3 protein. The sample consists of 560,000 or so distinct CDR3 sequences, around 45% of them appearing once. Sequencing was carried out using peripheral blood or thyroid tissue (not recorded which). Every receptor here comes from a woman under 30 with Graves' hyperthyroidism.

The CDR3 protein is CASSAQTGRVRGYTF. As DNA, the CDR3 is TGTGCCAGCAGCGCCCAGACAGGTCGCGTTCGAGGCTACACCTTC. The chain couples TRBV25-1 to TRBJ1-2; D may be TRBD1 (6 bases). The germline V gene encodes CDR1 MGHDK and CDR2 SYGVNS. The CDR3 has 15 amino acids. Trimming took off 6 bases at V and 8 bases at J, with 22 bases between the two ends.

The chain has TRBV2 and TRBJ1-2; no clear D. V was pared by 8 bases and J by 4 bases, with 17 bases between. Germline V gene lookup returns CDR1 SNHLY and CDR2 FYNNEI. The length of the CDR3 is 14 residues. CDR3 residues: CASSPSDSPYGYTF. Written as DNA, the CDR3 is TGTGCCAGCTCACCCAGCGATTCTCCCTATGGCTACACCTTC.

This clonotype was detected ten times or more. The V and J genes are TRBV10-3 and TRBJ1-1; 8 bases map to TRBD1. Per the germline V gene, CDR1 is ENHRY and CDR2 is SYGVKD. The CDR3 sequence is 14 residues long. The junction had 4 bases not matched to a gene; V was cut back by 6 bases and J by 1 base. This chain's CDR3 is CAISLDRGNTEAFF. The CDR3 nucleotides are TGTGCCATCAGCCTTGACAGGGGGAACACTGAAGCTTTCTTT.

The chain links TRBV19 to TRBJ1-6; the D is unclear. CDR3 size: 12 residues. With 6 bases removed from V and 10 bases from J, the gap between germline ends came to 10 bases. Germline V gene data show CDR1 as LNHDA and CDR2 as SQIVND (reference sequence). CDR3 in DNA: TGTGCCAGTAGGGGAGTCGGATCACCCCTCCACTTT. Its translation: CASRGVGSPLHF. The variable domain in full, with the rest retrieved from reference TRBV19 and TRBJ1-6, is DGGITQSPKYLFRKEGQNVTLSCEQNLNHDAMYWYRQDPGQGLRLIYYSQIVNDFQKGDIAEGYSVSREKKESFPLTVTSAQKNPTAFYLCASRGVGSPLHFGNGTRLTVT.

Many counts were recorded for this clonotype. This chain connects TRBV10-3 to TRBJ2-7; D is possibly TRBD2 (5 bases). Looked up from germline, CDR1 is ENHRY and CDR2 is SYGVKD. Trimming shortened V by 6 bases and J by 3 bases, and 9 bases separated the two germline ends. The CDR3 is 12 amino acids. The CDR3 sequence is CAISDGDYEQYF. DNA of the CDR3: TGTGCCATCAGCGACGGGGACTACGAGCAGTACTTC.

Of note for this clonotype: Relative to the germline gene, one junction end is altered; a read error may explain this. The V and J genes are TRBV7-9 and TRBJ2-2, with D maybe TRBD1 (5 bases). Germline values: CDR1 SEHNR, CDR2 FQNEAQ (reference sequence). The CDR3 contains 13 residues. The CDR3 DNA follows: TGCGCCAGCAGCCAAGGGGTACCCGGGGAGCTGTTTTTT. Protein sequence: CASSQGVPGELFF.

The chain recombines TRBV5-1 with TRBJ2-7; 7 bases are a match to TRBD2. The CDR3 loop spans 15 amino acids. Trimming took 1 base from V and 0 from J; bases not matched to a gene: 4. The germline V gene has CDR1 SGHRS and CDR2 YFSETQ. The CDR3 DNA reads TGCGCCAGCAGCTTGAGCGGGGTGAGCTCCTACGAGCAGTACTTC. Its translation is CASSLSGVSSYEQYF.

Regarding this clonotype: Its ends do not fully match the called genes, so a read error is possible. The V call is TRBV24-1, the J call TRBJ2-7; 9 bases map to TRBD2. This CDR3 region has 14 residues. Germline CDR1 KGHDR, CDR2 SFDVKD. CDR3: CASSDSQGTSSSSF. CDR3 nucleotides: TGTGCCAGCAGTGATTCCCAGGGGACTAGCAGCAGTTCATTC.

V and J are TRBV29-1 and TRBJ1-5, with 8 bases fitting TRBD1. This CDR3 contains 13 residues. Germline loops: CDR1 SQVTM, CDR2 ANQGSEA. The DNA of the CDR3 is TGCAGTTTAGATTACAGGGGGGGGCAGCCCCAGCATTTT. Translation gives CSLDYRGGQPQHF.

The CDR3 DNA reads TGTGCCACCAGCAGAGTACCGAGACGGACAGGGTATGGCTACACCTTC. Translating gives CATSRVPRRTGYGYTF. The chain uses TRBV15 and TRBJ1-2; 8 positions agree with TRBD1. V shed 1 base and J 5 bases; nucleotides not matched to a gene: 9. The CDR3 consists of 16 residues. Germline CDR1 is LNHNV and CDR2 is YYDKDF (reference sequence).

The chain employs TRBV2 and TRBJ2-4; D remains ambiguous. The CDR3 has 14 residues. V lost 2 bases, J lost 0 bases, and 5 bases lay in between. Germline V gene sequence: CDR1 SNHLY, CDR2 FYNNEI. CDR3 in DNA: TGTGCCAGCAGTGAACCAGGAGCCAAAAACATTCAGTACTTC. It specifies CASSEPGAKNIQYF.